The T cell receptor (beta chain) described here comes from a study of blood T cell repertoires in COVID-19. Study in general: Italy, Spain and the United States were the sources of the convalescent and acute COVID-19 samples. Sources were T cells, B-cell-depleted T cells, or PBMCs; the material itself was cDNA or gDNA.

CDR3 length: 12 residues. V was trimmed by 1 base and J by 5 bases, leaving 8 bases between them. CDR1 is SQVTM and CDR2 is ANQGSEA in the germline V gene. In the original analysis: From reference gene primer amplification, estimates of nucleated cell counts were derived. Produced via immunoSEQ multiplex PCR; TCRdb's table is partial and in-frame only. V, J and clone size are taken as reported in that table, and D and trimming were inferred from the DNA itself. The sample consists of 95,000 to 150,000 clones, more than 75% of them appearing once. This sequence joins TRBV29-1 and TRBJ2-5, with D uncertain. Sequenced input: peripheral blood. The TCR was taken from a woman in her 70s with acute or convalescent COVID-19. The CDR3 protein is CSVEAGGETQYF. The CDR3 DNA sequence: TGCAGCGTTGAAGCGGGTGGGGAGACCCAGTACTTC.